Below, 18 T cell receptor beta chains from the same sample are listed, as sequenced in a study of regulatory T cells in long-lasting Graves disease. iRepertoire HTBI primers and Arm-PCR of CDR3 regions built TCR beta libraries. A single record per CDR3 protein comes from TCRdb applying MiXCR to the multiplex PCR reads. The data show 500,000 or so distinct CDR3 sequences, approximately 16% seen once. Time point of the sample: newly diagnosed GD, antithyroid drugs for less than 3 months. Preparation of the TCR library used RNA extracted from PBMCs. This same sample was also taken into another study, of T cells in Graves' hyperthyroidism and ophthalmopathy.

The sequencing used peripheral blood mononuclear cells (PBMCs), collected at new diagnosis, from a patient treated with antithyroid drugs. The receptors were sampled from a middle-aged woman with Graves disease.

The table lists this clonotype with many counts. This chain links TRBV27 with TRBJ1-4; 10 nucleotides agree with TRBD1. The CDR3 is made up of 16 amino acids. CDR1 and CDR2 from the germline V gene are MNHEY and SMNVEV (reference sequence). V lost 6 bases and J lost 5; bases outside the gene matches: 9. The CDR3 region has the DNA TGTGCCAGCAGCTCCAGGGACAGGGGACCGAATGAAAAACTGTTTTTT. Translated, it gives CASSSRDRGPNEKLFF.

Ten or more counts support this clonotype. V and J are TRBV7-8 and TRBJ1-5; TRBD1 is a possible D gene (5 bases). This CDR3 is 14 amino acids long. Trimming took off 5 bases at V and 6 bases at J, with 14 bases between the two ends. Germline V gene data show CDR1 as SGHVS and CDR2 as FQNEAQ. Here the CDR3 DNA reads TGTGCCAGCAGCGCTGGAAGGGGAAGTCAGCCCCAGCATTTT. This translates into CASSAGRGSQPQHF.

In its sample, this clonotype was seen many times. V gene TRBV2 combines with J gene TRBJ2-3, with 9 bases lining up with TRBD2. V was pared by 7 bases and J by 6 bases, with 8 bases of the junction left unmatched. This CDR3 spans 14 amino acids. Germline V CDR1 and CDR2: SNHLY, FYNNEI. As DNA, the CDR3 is TGTGCCAGCATGGGGCTAGCGGGGCGGGATACGCAGTATTTT. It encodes CASMGLAGRDTQYF.

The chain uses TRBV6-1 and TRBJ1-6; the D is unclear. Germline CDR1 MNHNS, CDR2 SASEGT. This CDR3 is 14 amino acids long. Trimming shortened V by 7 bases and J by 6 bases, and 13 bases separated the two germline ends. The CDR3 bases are TGTGCCAGCACCGCCGGATATCTTAATTCACCCCTCCACTTT. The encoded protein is CASTAGYLNSPLHF.

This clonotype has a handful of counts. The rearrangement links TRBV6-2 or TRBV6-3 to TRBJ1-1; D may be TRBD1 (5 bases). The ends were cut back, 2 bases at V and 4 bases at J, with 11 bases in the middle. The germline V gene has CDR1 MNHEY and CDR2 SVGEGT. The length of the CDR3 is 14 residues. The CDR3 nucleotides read TGTGCCAGCAGTTACGGGGGGGTCGCCACTGAAGCTTTCTTT. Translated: CASSYGGVATEAFF.

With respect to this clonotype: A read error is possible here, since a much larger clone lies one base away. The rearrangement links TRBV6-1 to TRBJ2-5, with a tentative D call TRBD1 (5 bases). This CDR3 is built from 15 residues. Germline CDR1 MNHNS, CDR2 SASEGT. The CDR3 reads CASSTPTDIQGTQYF. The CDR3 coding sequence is TGTGCCAGCAGTACCCCGACGGACATCCAAGGGACCCAGTACTTC.

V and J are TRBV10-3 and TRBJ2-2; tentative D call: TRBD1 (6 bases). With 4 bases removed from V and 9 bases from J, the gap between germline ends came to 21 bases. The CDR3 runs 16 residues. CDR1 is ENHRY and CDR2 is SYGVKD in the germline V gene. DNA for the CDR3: TGTGCCATCAGTGTGGGAGAACAGGGTGTTATCCGGGAGCTGTTTTTT. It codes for CAISVGEQGVIRELFF.

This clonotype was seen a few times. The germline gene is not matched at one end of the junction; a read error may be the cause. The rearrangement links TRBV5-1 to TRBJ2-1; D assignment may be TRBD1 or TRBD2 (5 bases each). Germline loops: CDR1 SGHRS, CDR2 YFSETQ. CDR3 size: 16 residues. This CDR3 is CASRERAGRANNERFF. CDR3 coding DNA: TGCGCCAGCAGGGAGAGGGCAGGGAGAGCCAACAATGAGCGGTTCTTC.

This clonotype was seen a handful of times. The CDR3 spells CASSGNPRQGFTDTQYF. The CDR3 nucleotides read TGTGCCAGCAGCGGCAACCCACGACAGGGGTTCACAGATACGCAGTATTTT. The chain joins TRBV6-1 to TRBJ2-3, with 8 bases aligning to TRBD1. The CDR3 is 17 amino acids. Germline CDR1 MNHNS, CDR2 SASEGT. V shed 6 bases, J shed 2 bases, and the junction held 13 bases outside the gene matches.

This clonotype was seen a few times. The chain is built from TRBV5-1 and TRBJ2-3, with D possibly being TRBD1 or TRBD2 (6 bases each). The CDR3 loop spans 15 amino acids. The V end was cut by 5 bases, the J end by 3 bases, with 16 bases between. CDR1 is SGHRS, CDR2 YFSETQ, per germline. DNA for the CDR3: TGCGCCAGCAGTCCAAGGGGGGAGAAAACAGATACGCAGTATTTT. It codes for CASSPRGEKTDTQYF.

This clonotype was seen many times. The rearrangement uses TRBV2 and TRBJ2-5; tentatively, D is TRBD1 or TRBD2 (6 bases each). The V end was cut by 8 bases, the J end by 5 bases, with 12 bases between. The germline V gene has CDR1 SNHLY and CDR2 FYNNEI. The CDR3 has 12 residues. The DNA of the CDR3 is TGTGCCAGCGGGGGGCCGGGGGAGACCCAGTACTTC. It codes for CASGGPGETQYF. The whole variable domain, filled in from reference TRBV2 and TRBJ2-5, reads EPEVTQTPSHQVTQMGQEVILRCVPISNHLYFYWYRQILGQKVEFLVSFYNNEISEKSEIFDDQFSVERPDGSNFTLKIRSTKLEDSAMYFCASGGPGETQYFGPGTRLLVL.

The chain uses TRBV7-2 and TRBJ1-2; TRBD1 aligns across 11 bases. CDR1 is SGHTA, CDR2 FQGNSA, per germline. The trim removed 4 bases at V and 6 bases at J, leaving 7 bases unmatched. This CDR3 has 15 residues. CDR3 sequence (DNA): TGTGCCAGCAGCTCGCGGACAGGGGGCCCGGATGGCTACACCTTC. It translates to CASSSRTGGPDGYTF. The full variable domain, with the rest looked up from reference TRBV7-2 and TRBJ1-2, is GAGVSQSPSNKVTEKGKDVELRCDPISGHTALYWYRQSLGQGLEFLIYFQGNSAPDKSGLPSDRFSAERTGGSVSTLTIQRTQQEDSAVYLCASSSRTGGPDGYTFGSGTRLTVV.

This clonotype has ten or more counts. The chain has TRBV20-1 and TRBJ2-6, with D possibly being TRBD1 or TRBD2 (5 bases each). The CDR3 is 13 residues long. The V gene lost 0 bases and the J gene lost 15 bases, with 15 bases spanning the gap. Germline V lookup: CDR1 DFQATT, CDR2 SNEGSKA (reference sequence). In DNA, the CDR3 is TGCAGTGCTAGAGATTTAGAGGGGCCAGCCCTGACTTTC. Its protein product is CSARDLEGPALTF.

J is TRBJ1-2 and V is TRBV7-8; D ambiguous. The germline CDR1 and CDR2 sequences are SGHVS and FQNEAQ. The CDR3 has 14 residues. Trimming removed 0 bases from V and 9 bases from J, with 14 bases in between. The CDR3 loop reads CASSLAASNGRYTF. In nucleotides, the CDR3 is TGTGCCAGCAGCTTAGCGGCCTCGAACGGCCGCTACACCTTC. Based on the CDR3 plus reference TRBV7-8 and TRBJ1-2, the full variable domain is GAGVSQSPRYKVAKRGQDVALRCDPISGHVSLFWYQQALGQGPEFLTYFQNEAQLDKSGLPSDRFFAERPEGSVSTLKIQRTQQEDSAVYLCASSLAASNGRYTFGSGTRLTVV.

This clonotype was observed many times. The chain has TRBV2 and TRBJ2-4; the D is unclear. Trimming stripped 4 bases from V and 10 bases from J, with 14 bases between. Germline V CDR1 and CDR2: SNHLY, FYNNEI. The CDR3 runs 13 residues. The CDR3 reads CASSGRGEGIQYF. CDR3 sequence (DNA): TGTGCCAGCAGTGGGAGAGGAGAAGGGATTCAGTACTTC.

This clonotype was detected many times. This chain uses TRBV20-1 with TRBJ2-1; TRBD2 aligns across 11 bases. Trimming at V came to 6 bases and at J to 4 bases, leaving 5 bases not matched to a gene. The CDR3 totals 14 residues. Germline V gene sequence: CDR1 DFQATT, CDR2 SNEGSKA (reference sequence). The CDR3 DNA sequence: TGCAGTGCCCGACTAGCGGGGCTTTACAATGAGCAGTTCTTC. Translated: CSARLAGLYNEQFF.

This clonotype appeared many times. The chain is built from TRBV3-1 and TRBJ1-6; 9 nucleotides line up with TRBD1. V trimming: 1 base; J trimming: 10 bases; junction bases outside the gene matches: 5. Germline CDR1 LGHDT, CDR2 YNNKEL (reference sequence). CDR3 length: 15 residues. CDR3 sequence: CASSQGGTGWSPLHF. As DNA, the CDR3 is TGTGCCAGCAGCCAAGGCGGGACAGGGTGGTCACCCCTCCACTTT. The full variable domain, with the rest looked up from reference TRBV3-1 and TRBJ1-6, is DTAVSQTPKYLVTQMGNDKSIKCEQNLGHDTMYWYKQDSKKFLKIMFSYNNKELIINETVPNRFSPKSPDKAHLNLHINSLELGDSAVYFCASSQGGTGWSPLHFGNGTRLTVT.

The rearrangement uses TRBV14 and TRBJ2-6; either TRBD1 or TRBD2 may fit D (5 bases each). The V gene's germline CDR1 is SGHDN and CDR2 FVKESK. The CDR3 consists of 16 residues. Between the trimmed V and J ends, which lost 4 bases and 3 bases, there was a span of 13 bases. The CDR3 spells CASSPGPIIGANVLTF. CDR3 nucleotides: TGTGCCAGCAGCCCGGGGCCAATAATTGGGGCCAACGTCCTGACTTTC.